A selection of T cell receptor beta chains follows, all from one sample in a study of blood T cell repertoires in COVID-19. The repertoire was sequenced with immunoSEQ multiplex PCR; TCRdb's copy has only in-frame clones and lacks some. This table holds 250,000 to 350,000 clones, around 87% found once. Sequencing input: peripheral blood. All receptors come from a man younger than 35 with active or convalescent COVID-19. The CDR3 runs from the conserved cysteine through the conserved F or W. The D gene is left open where the match is weak. Clone size is given for some rows only: seen once, a few or many times, or a class if the clone is expanded.

D: TRBD1; size: -; J: TRBJ1-2; V: TRBV6-2/TRBV6-3; DNA: TGTGCCAGCAGTGCGGGACAGGGCTATGGCTACACCTTC; CDR3: CASSAGQGYGYTF
D: -; size: -; J: TRBJ1-5; V: TRBV11-2; DNA: TGTGCCAGCAGCTTAGCGGGGGGATTTGGACAGCCCCAGCATTTT; CDR3: CASSLAGGFGQPQHF
D: -; size: -; J: TRBJ2-1; V: TRBV7-9; DNA: TGTGCCAGCAGCGAAGGAGTTAATGAGCAGTTCTTC; CDR3: CASSEGVNEQFF
D: -; size: -; J: TRBJ1-2; V: TRBV12-3/TRBV12-4; DNA: TGTGCCAGCAGTCCCGGAGGTGACTATGGCTACACCTTC; CDR3: CASSPGGDYGYTF
D: -; size: -; J: TRBJ1-2; V: TRBV27; DNA: TGTGCCAGCAGCCCCGACTCAACAGGGCTTGGCGGCTACACCTTC; CDR3: CASSPDSTGLGGYTF
D: -; size: few; J: TRBJ2-2; V: TRBV6-5; DNA: TGTGCCAGCAGTTACATCTTGACTAGTTTTCCCGGGGAGCTGTTTTTT; CDR3: CASSYILTSFPGELFF
D: -; size: -; J: TRBJ1-5; V: TRBV2; DNA: TGTGCCAGCAGTGAGAGAGGGGGTACTCAGCCCCAGCATTTT; CDR3: CASSERGGTQPQHF
D: TRBD1; size: few; J: TRBJ1-5; V: TRBV6-5; DNA: TGTGCCAGCAGCGGAGCCGGACAGGGGGCGATGCCCCAGCATTTT; CDR3: CASSGAGQGAMPQHF
D: TRBD2; size: -; J: TRBJ2-1; V: TRBV18; DNA: TGTGCCAGCTCCCTCAGAGAACTAGCGGGAGTATATGAGCAGTTCTTC; CDR3: CASSLRELAGVYEQFF
D: TRBD1; size: -; J: TRBJ1-1; V: TRBV18; DNA: TGTGCCAGCTCACCCCGGACAGGGGGGGAAGCTTTCTTT; CDR3: CASSPRTGGEAFF
D: TRBD2; size: -; J: TRBJ2-3; V: TRBV7-8; DNA: TGTGCCAGCAGCCCTCATCCGGGCCGAGCGGGAGTAAGGGCAGATACGCAGTATTTT; CDR3: CASSPHPGRAGVRADTQYF
D: TRBD1; size: -; J: TRBJ1-6; V: TRBV4-3; DNA: TGCGCCAGCAGCCAAATCGGGACAGGAGGCTCACCCCTCCACTTT; CDR3: CASSQIGTGGSPLHF
D: TRBD1; size: -; J: TRBJ1-1; V: TRBV27; DNA: TGTGCCAGCAGTCCGGAGACAGGGGGCGCGGTGTATTACACTGAAGCTTTCTTT; CDR3: CASSPETGGAVYYTEAFF
D: TRBD2; size: -; J: TRBJ2-5; V: TRBV3-1/TRBV3-2; DNA: TGTGCCAGCAGCCAAGGACTAGCGGAAGAGACCCAGTACTTC; CDR3: CASSQGLAEETQYF
D: -; size: -; J: TRBJ1-2; V: TRBV5-4; DNA: TGTGCCAGCAGCTTGACGGGCTATGGCTACACCTTC; CDR3: CASSLTGYGYTF
D: -; size: -; J: TRBJ1-2; V: TRBV7-9; DNA: TGTGCCAGCAGCTACCCCGGGACTCTCCTCTATGGCTACACCTTC; CDR3: CASSYPGTLLYGYTF
D: TRBD1; size: -; J: TRBJ2-3; V: TRBV24-1; DNA: TGTGCCACCAGTGATTGGGGACAGGGCCCCACAGATACGCAGTATTTT; CDR3: CATSDWGQGPTDTQYF
D: TRBD1; size: -; J: TRBJ2-7; V: TRBV7-9; DNA: TGTGCCAGCAGCCGACAGGGGGACGGGGAGCAGTACTTC; CDR3: CASSRQGDGEQYF
D: TRBD2; size: -; J: TRBJ2-1; V: TRBV3-1/TRBV3-2; DNA: TGTGCCAGCAGCCAAGATCGATTCGGCGGGGGAGTCTACAATGAGCAGTTCTTC; CDR3: CASSQDRFGGGVYNEQFF
D: -; size: -; J: TRBJ2-7; V: TRBV7-3; DNA: TGTGCCAGCAGCCCTACAGGGACCAGCTCCTACGAGCAGTACTTC; CDR3: CASSPTGTSSYEQYF
D: TRBD1; size: -; J: TRBJ1-2; V: TRBV6-5; DNA: TGTGCCAGCAAAAACAGGGGCGCTCTCTATGGCTACACCTTC; CDR3: CASKNRGALYGYTF
D: TRBD1; size: -; J: TRBJ1-2; V: TRBV7-2; DNA: TGTGCCAGCGCCTCAACAGGGGGCGCGTTTGGCTACACCTTC; CDR3: CASASTGGAFGYTF
D: -; size: -; J: TRBJ1-2; V: TRBV14; DNA: TGTGCCAGCAGCGCCGTTGGGCAGCCCCGGGGCTACACCTTC; CDR3: CASSAVGQPRGYTF
D: -; size: -; J: TRBJ2-1; V: TRBV21-1; DNA: TGTGCCAGCCTGGAAAGTAGACCCTTCGGGGAAAATGAGCAGTTCTTC; CDR3: CASLESRPFGENEQFF
D: -; size: -; J: TRBJ1-6; V: TRBV5-1; DNA: TGCGCCAGCAGGATTGAGGGGGGGCTCCATTCACCCCTCCACTTT; CDR3: CASRIEGGLHSPLHF
D: -; size: few; J: TRBJ2-7; V: TRBV6-5; DNA: TGTGCCAGCTCAAGTCAACAGAATCCTGCTTACGAGCAGTACTTC; CDR3: CASSSQQNPAYEQYF
D: TRBD2; size: -; J: TRBJ2-2; V: TRBV4-1; DNA: TGCGCCAGCAGCCACACGGGAGGGCCCAACACCGGGGAGCTGTTTTTT; CDR3: CASSHTGGPNTGELFF
D: TRBD2; size: -; J: TRBJ2-7; V: TRBV9; DNA: TGTGCCAGCAGCCTAGCGGGAGTAGCGGGCGAGCAGTACTTC; CDR3: CASSLAGVAGEQYF
D: TRBD1; size: many; J: TRBJ1-6; V: TRBV2; DNA: TGTGCCAGCAGTGAAATGGGACAGGTTAATTCACCCCTCCACTTT; CDR3: CASSEMGQVNSPLHF
D: -; size: -; J: TRBJ2-2; V: TRBV9; DNA: TGTGCCAGCAGCGTAGGTGGTGTTTTCGGCGGGGAGCTGTTTTTT; CDR3: CASSVGGVFGGELFF
D: -; size: -; J: TRBJ2-7; V: TRBV6-1; DNA: TGTGCCAGCAGTGAATCGACAGGAGAGTGGTACGAGCAGTACTTC; CDR3: CASSESTGEWYEQYF
D: -; size: -; J: TRBJ1-2; V: TRBV11-2; DNA: TGTGCCAGCAGCTATAGCGGCGGGGGCAATGGCTACACCTTC; CDR3: CASSYSGGGNGYTF
D: -; size: -; J: TRBJ2-2; V: TRBV15; DNA: TGTGCCACCAGCAGAGATTGGCAAGCGTATAGGACCGGGGAGCTGTTTTTT; CDR3: CATSRDWQAYRTGELFF
D: TRBD1; size: -; J: TRBJ1-2; V: TRBV18; DNA: TGTGCCAGCTCACTTAATGTCGGGACAGACTATGGCTACACCTTC; CDR3: CASSLNVGTDYGYTF
D: -; size: -; J: TRBJ1-1; V: TRBV19; DNA: TGTGCCAGTCCTGGACAGAGCGGAGAAGCTTTCTTT; CDR3: CASPGQSGEAFF
D: -; size: once; J: TRBJ1-5; V: TRBV27; DNA: TGTGCCAGCAGTCGAGGCAGCCTCAATCAGCCCCAGCATTTT; CDR3: CASSRGSLNQPQHF
D: TRBD1; size: -; J: TRBJ1-3; V: TRBV18; DNA: TGTGCCAGCTCCCAACAGGGGACCTCTGGAAACACCATATATTTT; CDR3: CASSQQGTSGNTIYF
D: TRBD2; size: -; J: TRBJ2-7; V: TRBV13; DNA: TGTGCCAGCAGCTTAGCCGGCACTAGCGGTTCCTACGAGCAGTACTTC; CDR3: CASSLAGTSGSYEQYF
D: -; size: -; J: TRBJ1-5; V: TRBV19; DNA: TGTGCCAGTAGTTTGGGCTTTAGCAATCAGCCCCAGCATTTT; CDR3: CASSLGFSNQPQHF
D: -; size: -; J: TRBJ2-4; V: TRBV2; DNA: TGTGCCAGCGGGTCAGGGGCCAAAAACATTCAGTACTTC; CDR3: CASGSGAKNIQYF
D: TRBD1; size: -; J: TRBJ2-7; V: TRBV27; DNA: TGTGCCAGCAGTTTAAGTTTCGGGACAGTGCTCTACGAGCAGTACTTC; CDR3: CASSLSFGTVLYEQYF
D: TRBD1; size: -; J: TRBJ2-3; V: TRBV5-4; DNA: TGTGCCAGCAGCCAAGGGACAGGCGGACCTAGCACAGATACGCAGTATTTT; CDR3: CASSQGTGGPSTDTQYF
D: TRBD1; size: -; J: TRBJ2-1; V: TRBV2; DNA: TGTGCCAGCAGTGGGGACAGGAGGGATGAGCAGTTCTTC; CDR3: CASSGDRRDEQFF
D: TRBD2; size: once; J: TRBJ2-1; V: TRBV7-9; DNA: TGTGCCAGCAGCCCAAGCGGGAGCTCCTACAATGAGCAGTTCTTC; CDR3: CASSPSGSSYNEQFF
D: TRBD1; size: -; J: TRBJ1-6; V: TRBV5-8; DNA: TGTGCCAGCAGCTTGCGAGACAGGGACTCACCCCTCCACTTT; CDR3: CASSLRDRDSPLHF